The 19 T cell receptor beta chains presented below share a single source sample, sequenced in a study of T cell repertoires in cytomegalovirus infection. TCRdb ran MiXCR on the reads and lists one entry per CDR3 protein. The data show just under 300,000 distinct CDR3 sequences, 8% to 10% seen once. Sequencing input: PBMCs. These receptors were collected from a human donor in good health (CMV status not recorded). Some clones in this sample may be carry-over from other donors' samples.

There are many counts of this clonotype. The chain joins TRBV27 to TRBJ1-6; 10 bases match TRBD1. V shed 0 bases, J shed 7 bases, and the junction held 0 bases outside the gene matches. The V gene's germline CDR1 is MNHEY and CDR2 SMNVEV (reference sequence). This CDR3 contains 15 residues. The CDR3 sequence is CASSLSGQGNSPLHF. In DNA form, the CDR3 reads TGTGCCAGCAGTTTATCGGGACAGGGGAATTCACCCCTCCACTTT.

There are a few counts of this clonotype. V is TRBV5-4 and J is TRBJ2-3; D is uncertain. CDR1 SGHNT and CDR2 YYREEE come from the germline V gene (reference sequence). This CDR3 has 15 amino acids. V lost 0 bases to trimming and J lost 3 bases, with 11 bases between them. The CDR3 DNA reads as TGTGCCAGCAGCTTGGCCCAACTTGGGACAGATACGCAGTATTTT. Its protein product is CASSLAQLGTDTQYF.

This clonotype has a count of ten or more. V and J are TRBV5-4 and TRBJ1-6; 7 bases are shared with TRBD1. V lost 5 bases, J lost 7 bases, and 6 bases stayed unmatched. In germline, CDR1 is SGHNT, CDR2 YYREEE (reference sequence). The CDR3 is made up of 14 amino acids. In nucleotides, the CDR3 is TGTGCCAGCAGTTACCGGGACAGCAATTCACCCCTCCACTTT. Amino acid sequence: CASSYRDSNSPLHF.

This clonotype was counted ten times or more. The chain is built from TRBV7-8 and TRBJ1-2; 7 positions match TRBD1. V gave up 3 bases and J gave up 8 bases; unmatched junction bases: 9. CDR3 size: 14 residues. Germline CDR1 and CDR2: SGHVS and FQNEAQ. The CDR3 loop reads CASSFRQGKGGYTF. The CDR3 DNA follows: TGTGCCAGCAGCTTTAGACAGGGAAAAGGGGGCTACACCTTC. Filled out from reference TRBV7-8 and TRBJ1-2, the complete variable domain reads GAGVSQSPRYKVAKRGQDVALRCDPISGHVSLFWYQQALGQGPEFLTYFQNEAQLDKSGLPSDRFFAERPEGSVSTLKIQRTQQEDSAVYLCASSFRQGKGGYTFGSGTRLTVV.

This clonotype was detected ten times or more. CDR3 in DNA: TGTGCCAGCATCAAAGGGACAGGGGGCTCCCGGAACACTGAAGCTTTCTTT. It encodes CASIKGTGGSRNTEAFF. The chain has TRBV6-2 or TRBV6-3 and TRBJ1-1; 12 nucleotides match TRBD1. CDR3 length: 17 amino acids. With V trimmed by 7 bases and J by 1 base, 10 bases remained unmatched. Germline V CDR1 and CDR2: MNHEY, SVGEGT.

This clonotype was recorded many times. The rearrangement uses TRBV7-9 and TRBJ2-4; a weak D match, TRBD2 (7 bases). The germline CDR1 and CDR2 sequences are SEHNR and FQNEAQ (reference sequence). The germline V and J ends were trimmed by 4 bases and 1 base, with 14 bases remaining between them. The CDR3 is 16 amino acids. CDR3 in amino acids: CASSSRGGKAKNIQYF. The DNA of the CDR3 is TGTGCCAGCAGCTCGAGGGGGGGCAAGGCCAAAAACATTCAGTACTTC.

With regard to this clonotype: At one end the junction does not follow the germline gene, possibly because of a read error. This chain connects TRBV15 to TRBJ1-5, with 10 bases identical to TRBD1. The CDR3 consists of 16 residues. The germline gives CDR1 LNHNV, CDR2 YYDKDF (reference sequence). The chain's CDR3 is CATSRPGQGGNQPRHF. CDR3 coding DNA: TGTGCCACCAGCAGACCTGGACAGGGGGGAAATCAGCCCCGGCATTTT.

This clonotype was counted at least ten times. The chain employs TRBV7-9 and TRBJ2-7, with D tentatively TRBD1 (5 bases). The CDR3 consists of 15 residues. Germline assignment: CDR1 SEHNR and CDR2 FQNEAQ (reference sequence). Trimming took off 6 bases at V and 2 bases at J, with 17 bases between the two ends. The CDR3 bases are TGTGCCAGCAGAGGCGGCCACAGGAGTCCCTACGAGCAGTACTTC. Its translation is CASRGGHRSPYEQYF.

In this sample, this clonotype turned up many times. CDR3 in DNA: TGTGCCAGCATCCCTAAAGGTACAACTAATGAAAAACTGTTTTTT. Amino acid sequence: CASIPKGTTNEKLFF. This chain uses TRBV28 with TRBJ1-4; no reliable D call. Germline V gives CDR1 MDHEN, CDR2 SYDVKM. Trimming pared 7 bases from V and 0 bases from J, leaving 12 bases between. CDR3 size: 15 residues.

The table lists this clonotype with many counts. In nucleotides, the CDR3 is TGTGCCAGCAGTTCTGGACAGGGGGCCCACAATGAGCAGTTCTTC. Amino acid sequence: CASSSGQGAHNEQFF. This chain connects TRBV6-2 or TRBV6-3 to TRBJ2-1, with 11 positions matching TRBD1. Per the germline V gene, CDR1 is MNHEY and CDR2 is SVGEGT. CDR3 size: 15 residues. V shed 4 bases and J 5 bases; nucleotides not matched to a gene: 4.

In its sample, this clonotype was seen many times. The chain has TRBV7-2 and TRBJ2-2; weak D call: TRBD2 (6 bases). Trimming stripped 3 bases from V and 0 bases from J, with 17 bases between. Germline V gene data show CDR1 as SGHTA and CDR2 as FQGNSA. This CDR3 contains 18 residues. The chain's CDR3 is CASSFPRAGFANTGELFF. The DNA of the CDR3 is TGTGCCAGCAGCTTCCCTCGCGCGGGATTCGCGAACACCGGGGAGCTGTTTTTT.

This clonotype showed up many times. The chain uses TRBV6-2 or TRBV6-3 and TRBJ2-5; TRBD2 might be the D (6 bases). This CDR3 has 13 residues. V lost 7 bases and J lost 5, with 14 bases in between. Germline values: CDR1 MNHEY, CDR2 SVGEGT. CDR3 bases: TGTGCCAGCACCTCCTTTCGGGGGGAGACCCAGTACTTC. Translating gives CASTSFRGETQYF.

About this clonotype itself: Given a much more abundant clone one base away, this may be a read error. CDR3 residues: CASSQAGGYNEQFF. Here the CDR3 DNA reads TGTGCCAGCAGTCAAGCGGGGGGCTACAATGAGCAGTTCTTC. The gene calls are TRBV25-1 and TRBJ2-1, with 9 bases aligning to TRBD2. This CDR3 is 14 amino acids long. V gave up 5 bases and J gave up 3 bases; unmatched junction bases: 2. Per the germline V gene, CDR1 is MGHDK and CDR2 is SYGVNS.

The sample holds many counts of this clonotype. The chain uses TRBV28 and TRBJ2-3; unclear D gene. The V gene lost 7 bases and the J gene lost 2 bases, with 7 bases spanning the gap. Germline V gene sequence: CDR1 MDHEN, CDR2 SYDVKM. This CDR3 has 12 amino acids. The DNA of the CDR3 is TGTGCCAGCACACCGGACACAGATACGCAGTATTTT. Its translation: CASTPDTDTQYF.

This clonotype occurred many times. This chain uses TRBV4-3 with TRBJ2-3, with a weak D call TRBD1 (5 bases). V lost 0 bases to trimming and J lost 1 base, with 8 bases between them. CDR1 LGHNA and CDR2 YSLEER come from the germline V gene. CDR3 size: 15 residues. The CDR3 nucleotides read TGCGCCAGCAGCCAAGACAGGGTGGGCACAGATACGCAGTATTTT. This encodes CASSQDRVGTDTQYF.

This clonotype was found many times. The J gene is TRBJ1-1, the V gene TRBV7-8, with D unresolved. Germline V gene sequence: CDR1 SGHVS, CDR2 FQNEAQ. Trimming left V 3 bases short and J 1 base short, with 6 bases between. This CDR3 spans 13 amino acids. The CDR3 sequence: CASSFQSNTEAFF. In DNA, the CDR3 is TGTGCCAGCAGCTTTCAGTCGAACACTGAAGCTTTCTTT. Full variable domain (outside the CDR3, taken from reference TRBV7-8 and TRBJ1-1): GAGVSQSPRYKVAKRGQDVALRCDPISGHVSLFWYQQALGQGPEFLTYFQNEAQLDKSGLPSDRFFAERPEGSVSTLKIQRTQQEDSAVYLCASSFQSNTEAFFGQGTRLTVV.

This clonotype was seen only a few times. The rearrangement links TRBV12-3 or TRBV12-4 to TRBJ1-1; a weak D match, TRBD1 (5 bases). V shed 8 bases and J shed 1 base, with 17 bases lying between them. The CDR3 runs 15 residues. CDR3 in DNA: TGTGCCAGCCGAATGGGGGAACAGAGGAACACTGAAGCTTTCTTT. Translating it yields CASRMGEQRNTEAFF.

This clonotype was seen many times. The chain has TRBV5-1 and TRBJ2-2; 10 bases fit TRBD2. Germline CDR1 SGHRS, CDR2 YFSETQ. The junction had 11 bases not matched to a gene; V was cut back by 1 base and J by 5 bases. The CDR3 has 18 residues. The CDR3 region is CASSLSGGAKRPTGELFF. CDR3 coding DNA: TGCGCCAGCAGCTTGAGCGGGGGGGCAAAACGTCCGACCGGGGAGCTGTTTTTT.

V and J are TRBV29-1 and TRBJ2-7, with 8 nucleotides matching TRBD2. V was pared by 4 bases and J by 0 bases, with 5 bases of the junction left unmatched. Per the germline V gene, CDR1 is SQVTM and CDR2 is ANQGSEA. The CDR3 consists of 14 residues. The CDR3 DNA reads as TGCAGCGTTGCACTAGCGGTAGGCTCCTACGAGCAGTACTTC. Residues: CSVALAVGSYEQYF.